These 21 T cell receptor beta chains originate from one sample sequenced in a study of blood T cell repertoires in COVID-19. TCRdb's table, derived via immunoSEQ multiplex PCR, lists solely in-frame clones and lacks some. The table includes 250,000 to 400,000 clones, 85% detected once. The specimen sequenced was PBMCs or T cells enriched from blood (not recorded which). The receptor set was obtained from a woman aged 25 to 39 who had been exposed to COVID-19.

The gene calls are TRBV27 and TRBJ2-3, with D uncertain. Trimming removed 2 bases at V and 2 bases at J, with 8 bases between. The CDR3 consists of 14 residues. Germline-derived CDR1 and CDR2 are MNHEY and SMNVEV (reference sequence). CDR3 sequence reads: CASSLLLPTDTQYF. The CDR3, as DNA: TGTGCCAGCAGTTTACTTCTACCCACAGATACGCAGTATTTT.

The V and J genes are TRBV11-2 and TRBJ2-7; D gene ambiguous. The CDR3 is 14 residues long. Germline V CDR1 and CDR2: SGHAT, FQNNGV. Trimming left V 0 bases short and J 0 bases short, with 6 bases between. The CDR3 region is CASSLEPGSYEQYF. CDR3 DNA: TGTGCCAGCAGCTTAGAGCCGGGCTCCTACGAGCAGTACTTC. The entire variable domain, with the rest obtained from reference TRBV11-2 and TRBJ2-7, is as follows: EAGVAQSPRYKIIEKRQSVAFWCNPISGHATLYWYQQILGQGPKLLIQFQNNGVVDDSQLPKDRFSAERLKGVDSTLKIQPAKLEDSAVYLCASSLEPGSYEQYFGPGTRLTVT.

The chain has TRBV9 and TRBJ2-2, with D possibly being TRBD1 (7 bases). Germline lookup yields CDR1 SGDLS and CDR2 YYNGEE. With 0 bases removed from V and 6 bases from J, the gap between germline ends came to 18 bases. This CDR3 has 17 residues. CDR3 coding DNA: TGTGCCAGCAGCGTAGACCAGGGGGGATACAACGCCGGGGAGCTGTTTTTT. As protein: CASSVDQGGYNAGELFF.

This clone was counted between two and nine times. The chain joins TRBV27 to TRBJ2-3, with TRBD2 as a possible D gene (5 bases). CDR3 size: 14 residues. CDR1 is MNHEY and CDR2 is SMNVEV in the germline V gene (reference sequence). V lost 7 bases and J lost 7, with 18 bases in between. In nucleotides, the CDR3 is TGTGCCAGCAAACAGCAGGCGGGCATACATACGCAGTATTTT. Amino acid sequence: CASKQQAGIHTQYF.

The J gene is TRBJ2-2, the V gene TRBV4-3; D unclear. Germline V gives CDR1 LGHNA, CDR2 YSLEER. The CDR3 has 15 amino acids. V lost 0 bases and J lost 4, with 9 bases in between. The CDR3 spells CASSQDNKITGELFF. CDR3 sequence (DNA): TGCGCCAGCAGCCAAGATAACAAGATCACCGGGGAGCTGTTTTTT.

V usage is TRBV30 and J usage is TRBJ1-2; TRBD1 matches 8 bases. Germline V gene sequence: CDR1 GTSNPN, CDR2 SVGIG (reference sequence). The CDR3 has 13 residues. The trim removed 5 bases at V and 3 bases at J, leaving 5 bases unmatched. This chain's CDR3 is CAWATGVDYGYTF. CDR3 coding DNA: TGTGCCTGGGCGACAGGGGTAGACTATGGCTACACCTTC.

The genes are TRBV6-2 or TRBV6-3 and TRBJ1-4; 8 bases align to TRBD1. The length of the CDR3 is 19 residues. The J segment lost 0 bases and the V segment lost 2 bases, leaving 11 bases of the junction unmatched. Germline values: CDR1 MNHEY, CDR2 SVGEGT. The CDR3 protein is CASSYHGQGRRATNEKLFF. CDR3 nucleotide sequence: TGTGCCAGCAGTTACCACGGACAGGGCCGGCGGGCAACTAATGAAAAACTGTTTTTT.

This sequence joins TRBV5-1 and TRBJ2-7, with 9 bases fitting TRBD1. V shed 4 bases and J 4 bases; nucleotides not matched to a gene: 9. The CDR3 contains 15 residues. The germline V gene has CDR1 SGHRS and CDR2 YFSETQ. The CDR3 region is CASSLSGQGHYEQYF. For the CDR3, the DNA is TGCGCCAGCAGCCTGTCGGGACAGGGACATTACGAGCAGTACTTC.

This clone has a single count. The chain uses TRBV28 and TRBJ2-6; D is possibly TRBD1 (6 bases). V was cut by 5 bases and J by 3 bases, with 11 bases left in between. Germline CDR1 reads MDHEN; CDR2 reads SYDVKM. The CDR3 has 15 residues. The CDR3 region has the DNA TGTGCCAGCAGTCCAAGGGGGTTTGGGGCCAACGTCCTGACTTTC. It translates to CASSPRGFGANVLTF.

The chain carries TRBV6-4 and TRBJ2-2, with 10 nucleotides matching TRBD1. The germline gives CDR1 MRHNA, CDR2 SNTAGT. There are 15 residues in the CDR3. Trimming took 2 bases from V and 5 from J; bases not matched to a gene: 2. CDR3 amino acids: CASSDGTGVTGELFF. CDR3 DNA sequence: TGTGCCAGCAGTGACGGGACAGGGGTAACCGGGGAGCTGTTTTTT.

The chain links TRBV11-1 to TRBJ1-2; D may be TRBD1 (5 bases). Germline CDR1 SGHAT, CDR2 FQDESV (reference sequence). The germline V and J ends were trimmed by 5 bases and 4 bases, with 11 bases remaining between them. The CDR3 is 13 residues long. CDR3 sequence: CASSLDSVYGYTF. In nucleotides, the CDR3 is TGTGCCAGCAGCCTCGACAGTGTCTATGGCTACACCTTC.

This clone was observed a few times. The chain uses TRBV4-1 and TRBJ1-5, with D maybe TRBD1 (6 bases). Trimming stripped 6 bases from V and 2 bases from J, with 14 bases between. The CDR3 is made up of 15 amino acids. Looked up from germline, CDR1 is MGHRA and CDR2 is YSYEKL. CDR3 in DNA: TGCGCCAGCAGGATCTACAGGGAAGGCAATCAGCCCCAGCATTTT. Translated, it gives CASRIYREGNQPQHF.

The V gene is TRBV11-1, the J gene TRBJ1-2, with TRBD1 identical over 7 bases. Per the germline V gene, CDR1 is SGHAT and CDR2 is FQDESV (reference sequence). The CDR3 consists of 15 residues. Trimming removed 5 bases from V and 7 bases from J; junction bases left unmatched: 13. The CDR3 here is CASSRAGTESAGYTF. The CDR3 DNA reads as TGTGCCAGCAGCCGAGCCGGGACAGAAAGTGCTGGCTACACCTTC.

This chain's CDR3 is CATSRAGGTGHEKLFF. CDR3 coding DNA: TGTGCCACCAGCAGAGCGGGGGGGACAGGGCATGAAAAACTGTTTTTT. The chain uses TRBV15 and TRBJ1-4, with 9 bases aligning to TRBD1. The junction had 6 bases not matched to a gene; V was cut back by 1 base and J by 6 bases. Germline-derived CDR1 and CDR2 are LNHNV and YYDKDF (reference sequence). The CDR3 is 16 residues long.

In its sample, this clone was seen once. The chain has TRBV6-2 or TRBV6-3 and TRBJ1-1; 9 bases align to TRBD1. V shed 0 bases, J shed 0 bases, and the junction held 8 bases outside the gene matches. This CDR3 spans 18 amino acids. From germline, CDR1 is MNHEY and CDR2 SVGEGT. Written as DNA, the CDR3 is TGTGCCAGCAGTTACTCGACCGGGACAGGGTTAATGAACACTGAAGCTTTCTTT. Translated: CASSYSTGTGLMNTEAFF.

V and J are TRBV5-6 and TRBJ1-5; D possibly corresponds to TRBD1 (5 bases). Germline loops: CDR1 SGHDT, CDR2 YYEEEE. Trimming removed 0 bases at V and 6 bases at J, with 7 bases between. The CDR3 has 13 amino acids. The CDR3 loop reads CASSLGGGQPQHF. In DNA, the CDR3 is TGTGCCAGCAGCTTGGGGGGCGGTCAGCCCCAGCATTTT.

This chain connects TRBV10-3 to TRBJ2-6; possible D gene TRBD1, 6 bases. Germline loops: CDR1 ENHRY, CDR2 SYGVKD. V lost 9 bases to trimming and J lost 1 base, with 16 bases between them. The CDR3 loop spans 16 amino acids. This CDR3 reads CAMSDGTLSGANVLTF. The CDR3 DNA reads TGTGCCATGTCAGACGGGACATTGTCTGGGGCCAACGTCCTGACTTTC.

This chain uses TRBV28 with TRBJ2-7, with 7 bases aligning to TRBD2. Germline CDR1 and CDR2: MDHEN and SYDVKM. This CDR3 has 14 amino acids. The V gene end was trimmed by 2 bases and the J gene end by 5 bases; junction bases not matched to a gene: 6. The CDR3 DNA sequence: TGTGCCAGCAGTTTAGGGGGAGGGAGGCACGAGCAGTACTTC. Translation gives CASSLGGGRHEQYF.

In its sample, this clone was seen once. This chain uses TRBV2 with TRBJ2-7; no firm D call. CDR1 is SNHLY and CDR2 is FYNNEI in the germline V gene. V was pared by 7 bases and J by 2 bases, with 18 bases between. CDR3 length equals 15 residues. DNA of the CDR3: TGTGCCAGCACGAATGTAGTTATACGGGCCTACGAGCAGTACTTC. This translates into CASTNVVIRAYEQYF.

The chain links TRBV20-1 to TRBJ2-2; 8 positions agree with TRBD2. The CDR3 runs 14 residues. V lost 3 bases, J lost 6 bases, and 6 bases stayed unmatched. The germline gives CDR1 DFQATT, CDR2 SNEGSKA (reference sequence). The CDR3 nucleotides are TGCAGTGCTAGTTCCGGGAGGGGACCCGGGGAGCTGTTTTTT. Residues: CSASSGRGPGELFF.

The V gene is TRBV19, the J gene TRBJ1-2; perhaps TRBD1 as D (5 bases). The CDR3 has 14 residues. Germline V lookup: CDR1 LNHDA, CDR2 SQIVND (reference sequence). Trimming stripped 3 bases from V and 2 bases from J, with 10 bases between. The CDR3 here is CASSISAGNYGYTF. The CDR3 DNA follows: TGTGCCAGTAGTATTTCTGCAGGGAACTATGGCTACACCTTC. Using reference TRBV19 and TRBJ1-2 for the parts outside the CDR3, the full variable domain is DGGITQSPKYLFRKEGQNVTLSCEQNLNHDAMYWYRQDPGQGLRLIYYSQIVNDFQKGDIAEGYSVSREKKESFPLTVTSAQKNPTAFYLCASSISAGNYGYTFGSGTRLTVV.